This T cell receptor beta chain comes out of a study of neurological immune-mediated disorders. 2 million PBMCs stored at -80 C were the source of the unsorted libraries. This clonotype was recorded many times. Its antigen is unidentified. Study-level results: The highest TCR clonal expansion occurred in HTLV-1-associated myelopathy; multiple sclerosis fell below healthy controls.

CDR3 size: 14 residues. The germline V gene has CDR1 MNHNS and CDR2 SASEGT. V dropped 3 bases and J dropped 11 bases, with 14 bases sitting between them. The making of cDNA relied on 5'RACE with 10-nucleotide random UMIs. TCRdb independently ran MiXCR on the 5' RACE reads; one entry per CDR3 protein. The data show about 84,000 distinct CDR3 sequences, 10% seen once. The chain is built from TRBV6-1 and TRBJ1-6, with D possibly matching TRBD1 (6 bases). The sequencing input was PBMCs. This sequence originates from a man aged 35 to 55 in good health. The CDR3 sequence is CASSDLGGSPPLHF. The DNA for the CDR3 is TGTGCCAGCAGTGACCTAGGGGGATCGCCACCCCTCCACTTT.